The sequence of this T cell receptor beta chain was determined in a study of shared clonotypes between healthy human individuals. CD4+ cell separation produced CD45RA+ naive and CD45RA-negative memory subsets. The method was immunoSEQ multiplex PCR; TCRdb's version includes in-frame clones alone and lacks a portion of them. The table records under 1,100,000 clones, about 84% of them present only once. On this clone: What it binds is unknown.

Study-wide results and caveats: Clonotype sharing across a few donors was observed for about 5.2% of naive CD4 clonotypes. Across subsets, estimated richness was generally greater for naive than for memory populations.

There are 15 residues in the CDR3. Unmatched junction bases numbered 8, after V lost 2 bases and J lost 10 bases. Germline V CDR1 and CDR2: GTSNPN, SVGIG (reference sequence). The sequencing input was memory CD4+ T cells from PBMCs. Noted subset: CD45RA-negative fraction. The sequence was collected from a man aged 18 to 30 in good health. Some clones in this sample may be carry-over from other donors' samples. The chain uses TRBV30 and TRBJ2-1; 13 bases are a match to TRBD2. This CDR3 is CAWSLGLAGVNEQFF. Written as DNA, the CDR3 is TGTGCCTGGAGTCTCGGACTAGCGGGAGTCAACGAGCAGTTCTTC.